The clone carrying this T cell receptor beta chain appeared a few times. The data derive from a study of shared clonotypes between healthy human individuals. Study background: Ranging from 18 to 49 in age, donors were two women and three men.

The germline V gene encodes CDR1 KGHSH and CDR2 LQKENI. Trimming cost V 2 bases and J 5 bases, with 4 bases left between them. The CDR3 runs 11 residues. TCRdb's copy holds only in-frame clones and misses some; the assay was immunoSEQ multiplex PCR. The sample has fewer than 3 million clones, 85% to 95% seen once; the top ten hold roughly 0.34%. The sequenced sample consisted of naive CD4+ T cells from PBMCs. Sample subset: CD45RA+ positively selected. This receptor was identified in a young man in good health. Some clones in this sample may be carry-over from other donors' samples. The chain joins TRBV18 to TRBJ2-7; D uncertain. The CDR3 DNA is TGTGCCAGCTCACCAGTTAACGAGCAGTACTTC. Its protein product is CASSPVNEQYF.